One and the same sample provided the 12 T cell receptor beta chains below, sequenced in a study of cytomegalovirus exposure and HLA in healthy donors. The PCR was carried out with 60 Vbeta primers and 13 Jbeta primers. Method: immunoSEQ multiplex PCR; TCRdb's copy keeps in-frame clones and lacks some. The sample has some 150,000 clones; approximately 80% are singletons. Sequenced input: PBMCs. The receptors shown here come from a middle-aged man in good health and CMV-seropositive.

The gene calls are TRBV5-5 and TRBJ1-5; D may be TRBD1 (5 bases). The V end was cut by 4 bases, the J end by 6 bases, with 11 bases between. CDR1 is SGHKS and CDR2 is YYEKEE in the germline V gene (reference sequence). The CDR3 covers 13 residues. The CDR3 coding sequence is TGTGCCAGCAGCGCCTACAGGTCTCAGCCCCAGCATTTT. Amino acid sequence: CASSAYRSQPQHF.

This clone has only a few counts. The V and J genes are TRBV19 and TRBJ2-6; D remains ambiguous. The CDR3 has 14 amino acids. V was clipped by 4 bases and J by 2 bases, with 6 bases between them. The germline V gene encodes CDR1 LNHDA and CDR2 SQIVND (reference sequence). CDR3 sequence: CASSKATGANVLTF. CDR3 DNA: TGTGCCAGTAGTAAAGCTACTGGGGCCAACGTCCTGACTTTC.

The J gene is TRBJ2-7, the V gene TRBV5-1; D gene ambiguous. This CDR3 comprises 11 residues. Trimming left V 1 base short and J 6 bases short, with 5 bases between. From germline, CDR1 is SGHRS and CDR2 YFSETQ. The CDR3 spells CASSLSGEQYF. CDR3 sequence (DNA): TGCGCCAGCAGCTTGTCGGGCGAGCAGTACTTC.

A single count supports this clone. Written as DNA, the CDR3 is TGTGCCAGCAGCCGCCATGGGACTAGCGGGGTCAATGAGCAGTTCTTC. Translation: CASSRHGTSGVNEQFF. The rearrangement links TRBV7-3 to TRBJ2-1; 13 positions agree with TRBD2. The germline V gene encodes CDR1 SGHTA and CDR2 FQGTGA. This CDR3 has 16 amino acids. The V gene end was trimmed by 5 bases and the J gene end by 6 bases; junction bases not matched to a gene: 7.

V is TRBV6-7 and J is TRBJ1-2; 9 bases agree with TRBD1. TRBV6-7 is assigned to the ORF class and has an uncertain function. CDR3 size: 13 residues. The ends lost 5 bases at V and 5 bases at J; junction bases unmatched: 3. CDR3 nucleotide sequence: TGTGCCAGCAGTGGGGACAGGGAATATGGCTACACCTTC. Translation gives CASSGDREYGYTF.

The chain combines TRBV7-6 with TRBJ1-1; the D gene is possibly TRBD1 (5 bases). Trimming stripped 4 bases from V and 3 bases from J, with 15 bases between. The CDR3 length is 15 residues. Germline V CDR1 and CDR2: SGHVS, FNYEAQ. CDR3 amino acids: CASSSSQYRYTEAFF. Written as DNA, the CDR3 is TGTGCCAGCAGCTCATCGCAGTACAGGTACACTGAAGCTTTCTTT.

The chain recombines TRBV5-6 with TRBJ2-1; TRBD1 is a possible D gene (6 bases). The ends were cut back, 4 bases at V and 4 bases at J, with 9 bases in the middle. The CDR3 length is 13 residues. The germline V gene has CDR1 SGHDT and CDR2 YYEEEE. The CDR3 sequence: CASSEQGYNEQFF. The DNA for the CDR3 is TGTGCCAGCAGCGAACAGGGTTACAATGAGCAGTTCTTC.

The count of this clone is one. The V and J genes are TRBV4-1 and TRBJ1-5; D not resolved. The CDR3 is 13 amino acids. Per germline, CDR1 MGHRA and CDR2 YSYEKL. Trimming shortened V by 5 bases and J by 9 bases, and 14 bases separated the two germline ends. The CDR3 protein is CASSARGMGPQHF. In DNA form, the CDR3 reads TGCGCCAGCAGCGCCAGAGGGATGGGGCCCCAGCATTTT.

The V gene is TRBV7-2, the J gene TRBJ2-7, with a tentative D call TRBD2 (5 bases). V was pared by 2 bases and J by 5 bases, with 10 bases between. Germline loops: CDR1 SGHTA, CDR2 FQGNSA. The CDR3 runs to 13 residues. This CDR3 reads CASSLNTGNEQYF. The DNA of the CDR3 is TGTGCCAGCAGCTTAAATACCGGGAACGAGCAGTACTTC.

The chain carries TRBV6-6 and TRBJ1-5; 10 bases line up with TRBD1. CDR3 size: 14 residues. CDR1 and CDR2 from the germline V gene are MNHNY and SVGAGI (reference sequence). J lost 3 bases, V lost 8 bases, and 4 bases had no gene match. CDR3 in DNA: TGTGCCAGCCGGGGACAGGGGAACAATCAGCCCCAGCATTTT. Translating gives CASRGQGNNQPQHF.

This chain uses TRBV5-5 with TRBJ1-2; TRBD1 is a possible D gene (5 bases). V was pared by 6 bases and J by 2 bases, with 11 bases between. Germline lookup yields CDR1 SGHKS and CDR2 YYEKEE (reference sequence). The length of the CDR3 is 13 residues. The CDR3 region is CASTPGGNYGYTF. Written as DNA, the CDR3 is TGTGCCAGCACCCCGGGGGGGAACTATGGCTACACCTTC.

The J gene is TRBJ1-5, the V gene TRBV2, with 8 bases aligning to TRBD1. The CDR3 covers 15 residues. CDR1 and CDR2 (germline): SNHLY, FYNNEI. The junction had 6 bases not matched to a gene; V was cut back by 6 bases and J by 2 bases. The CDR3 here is CASSGTGGGNQPQHF. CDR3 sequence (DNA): TGTGCCAGCAGCGGAACAGGGGGGGGCAATCAGCCCCAGCATTTT.